This TCR beta chain is drawn from a study of preoperative IRX-2 immunotherapy in early breast cancer. Sequencing was performed with immunoSEQ multiplex PCR; in TCRdb, only in-frame clones are kept and a portion is missing. The data contain about 13,000 clones, approximately 91% of them singletons. Treatment given: preoperative locoregional IRX-2 cytokine immunotherapy. Preoperative locoregional IRX-2 cytokine immunotherapy was tested in the phase Ib source study. This material was collected from a patient treated with IRX-2 immunotherapy. The origin of this receptor is a human donor with breast cancer.

The CDR3 coding sequence is TGTGCCTGGAGTGTACGCGGGGATGAGCAGTTCTTC. Protein: CAWSVRGDEQFF. This chain joins TRBV30 and TRBJ2-1; possibly TRBD2 for D (6 bases). The CDR3 sequence is 12 residues long. Trimming pared 0 bases from V and 8 bases from J, leaving 8 bases between. Germline V CDR1 and CDR2: GTSNPN, SVGIG (reference sequence). Looking up the rest from reference TRBV30 and TRBJ2-1 gives the full variable domain: SQTIHQWPATLVQPVGSPLSLECTVEGTSNPNLYWYRQAAGRGLQLLFYSVGIGQISSEVPQNLSASRPQDRQFILSSKKLLLSDSGFYLCAWSVRGDEQFFGPGTRLTVL.